A selection of T cell receptor beta chains follows, all from one sample in a study of cytomegalovirus exposure and HLA in healthy donors. The table came from immunoSEQ multiplex PCR; TCRdb's copy has only in-frame clones and leaves some out. Of 120,000 or so clones listed, less than 85% are singletons. Sequencing used PBMCs. The receptor source for this set is a man in his thirties or forties in good health and CMV-seropositive. Each CDR3 is given with its conserved first and last residue. The order of the fields is CDR3 DNA, CDR3 protein, J gene, clone size, V gene, D gene. A D gene is named only where the DNA matches it firmly. Clone size is not always given. Where it is, it says once, few, many or a class for expanded clones.

DNA: TGTGCCAGCAGCGCACCCGGGACTAGCGGCACCGGGGAGCTGTTTTTT; CDR3: CASSAPGTSGTGELFF; J: TRBJ2-2; size: -; V: TRBV7-6; D: TRBD2
DNA: TGTGCCAGCTCTACAGGGCCGGGAGCTTTCTTT; CDR3: CASSTGPGAFF; J: TRBJ1-1; size: -; V: TRBV9; D: -
DNA: TGCAGCGTTGAAGATCGGTCGCGGGGGGCACTATATGAGCAGTTCTTC; CDR3: CSVEDRSRGALYEQFF; J: TRBJ2-1; size: once; V: TRBV29-1; D: TRBD2
DNA: TGCGCCAGCAGCCCCTCCGGGGGTAGCACTGAAGCTTTCTTT; CDR3: CASSPSGGSTEAFF; J: TRBJ1-1; size: -; V: TRBV5-1; D: -
DNA: TGTGCCTGGGGTCCCGGTTCAAACACTGAAGCTTTCTTT; CDR3: CAWGPGSNTEAFF; J: TRBJ1-1; size: -; V: TRBV30; D: -
DNA: TGTGCCAGCTCGCCGGCGGCAGGGGGGAACACTGAAGCTTTCTTT; CDR3: CASSPAAGGNTEAFF; J: TRBJ1-1; size: few; V: TRBV18; D: TRBD1
DNA: TGTGCCAGTAGTAAGGGGAGGGAGGCTGGGGCCAACGTCCTGACTTTC; CDR3: CASSKGREAGANVLTF; J: TRBJ2-6; size: -; V: TRBV19; D: TRBD2
DNA: TGTGCCAGCAGTGAACCGCGGGGACTAGCGGGGGGGCTGGAGACCCAGTACTTC; CDR3: CASSEPRGLAGGLETQYF; J: TRBJ2-5; size: -; V: TRBV6-1; D: TRBD2
DNA: TGCGCCAGCAGCTTGGGGACTCGGGGGGAGACCCAGTACTTC; CDR3: CASSLGTRGETQYF; J: TRBJ2-5; size: -; V: TRBV5-1; D: -
DNA: TGCGCCAGCAGCCAGGGGGGTCTCACGCAGTATTTT; CDR3: CASSQGGLTQYF; J: TRBJ2-3; size: -; V: TRBV4-1; D: -
DNA: TGCGCCAGCAGCTCCGGACAGGGATCATACAATGAGCAGTTCTTC; CDR3: CASSSGQGSYNEQFF; J: TRBJ2-1; size: -; V: TRBV5-1; D: TRBD1